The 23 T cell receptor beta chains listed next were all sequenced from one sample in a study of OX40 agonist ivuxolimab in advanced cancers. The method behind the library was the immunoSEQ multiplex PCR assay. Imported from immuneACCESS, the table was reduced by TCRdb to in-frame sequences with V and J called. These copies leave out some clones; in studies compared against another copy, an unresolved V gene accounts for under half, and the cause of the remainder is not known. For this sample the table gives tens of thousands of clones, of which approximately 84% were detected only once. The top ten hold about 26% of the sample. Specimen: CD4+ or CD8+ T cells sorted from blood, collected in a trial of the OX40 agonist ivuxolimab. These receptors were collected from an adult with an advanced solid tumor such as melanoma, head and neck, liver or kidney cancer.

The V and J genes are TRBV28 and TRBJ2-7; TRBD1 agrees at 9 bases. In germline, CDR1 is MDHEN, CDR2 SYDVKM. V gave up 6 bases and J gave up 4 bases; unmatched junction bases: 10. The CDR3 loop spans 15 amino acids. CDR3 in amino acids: CASRPTTGGVYEQYF. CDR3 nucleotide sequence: TGTGCCAGCAGACCCACTACAGGGGGCGTTTACGAGCAGTACTTC.

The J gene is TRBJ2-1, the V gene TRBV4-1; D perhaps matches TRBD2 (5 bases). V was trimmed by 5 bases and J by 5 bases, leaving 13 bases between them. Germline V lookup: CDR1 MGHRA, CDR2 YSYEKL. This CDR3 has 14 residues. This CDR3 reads CASSTRGLDNEQFF. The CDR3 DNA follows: TGCGCCAGCAGCACGCGAGGACTGGACAATGAGCAGTTCTTC.

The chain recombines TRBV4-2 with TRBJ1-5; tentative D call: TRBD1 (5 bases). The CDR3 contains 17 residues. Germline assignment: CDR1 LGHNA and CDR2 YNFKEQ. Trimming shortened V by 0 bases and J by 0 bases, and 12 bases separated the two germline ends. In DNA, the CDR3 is TGTGCCAGCAGCCAAGATTGGGTAGGGGATAGCAATCAGCCCCAGCATTTT. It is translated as CASSQDWVGDSNQPQHF.

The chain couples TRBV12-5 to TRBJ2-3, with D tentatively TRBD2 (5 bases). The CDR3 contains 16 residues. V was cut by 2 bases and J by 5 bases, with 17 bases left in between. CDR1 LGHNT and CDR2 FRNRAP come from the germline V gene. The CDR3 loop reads CASGLYPRETKDTQYF. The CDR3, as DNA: TGTGCTAGTGGTTTGTACCCACGGGAAACAAAAGATACGCAGTATTTT.

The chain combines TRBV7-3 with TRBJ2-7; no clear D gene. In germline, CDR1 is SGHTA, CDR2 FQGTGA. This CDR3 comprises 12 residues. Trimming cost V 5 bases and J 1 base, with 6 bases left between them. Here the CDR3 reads CASSTVSYEQYF. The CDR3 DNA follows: TGTGCCAGCAGCACCGTATCCTACGAGCAGTACTTC.

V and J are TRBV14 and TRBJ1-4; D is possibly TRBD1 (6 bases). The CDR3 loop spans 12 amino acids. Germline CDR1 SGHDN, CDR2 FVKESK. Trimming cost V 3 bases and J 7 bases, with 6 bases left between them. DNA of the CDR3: TGTGCCAGCAGCCAGACAGGTGAAAAACTGTTTTTT. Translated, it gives CASSQTGEKLFF.

This CDR3 is CASSLGGLAGVGQYF. DNA of the CDR3: TGTGCCAGCAGCTTAGGCGGGCTAGCGGGAGTTGGGCAGTACTTC. The chain links TRBV11-3 to TRBJ2-7; TRBD2 agrees at 10 bases. The CDR3 is made up of 15 amino acids. In germline, CDR1 is SGHNT, CDR2 YENEEA. Trimming took 1 base from V and 9 from J; bases not matched to a gene: 9.

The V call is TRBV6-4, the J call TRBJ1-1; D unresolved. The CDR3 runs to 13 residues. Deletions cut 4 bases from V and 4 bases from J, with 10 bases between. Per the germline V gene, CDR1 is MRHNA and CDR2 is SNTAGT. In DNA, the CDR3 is TGTGCCAGCAGTGCAGGCACCTCCACTGAAGCTTTCTTT. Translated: CASSAGTSTEAFF.

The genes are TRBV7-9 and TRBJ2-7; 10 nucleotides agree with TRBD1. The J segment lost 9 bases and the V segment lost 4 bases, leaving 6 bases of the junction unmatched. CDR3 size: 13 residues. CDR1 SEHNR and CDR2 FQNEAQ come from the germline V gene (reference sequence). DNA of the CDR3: TGTGCCAGCAGCTCAGACAGGGGGCCCCGGCAGTACTTC. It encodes CASSSDRGPRQYF.

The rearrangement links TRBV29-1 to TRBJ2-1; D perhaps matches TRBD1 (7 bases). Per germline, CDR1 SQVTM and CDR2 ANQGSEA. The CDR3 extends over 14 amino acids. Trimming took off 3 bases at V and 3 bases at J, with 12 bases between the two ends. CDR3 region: CSVEEGQNYNEQFF. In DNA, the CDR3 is TGCAGCGTTGAGGAGGGACAGAACTACAATGAGCAGTTCTTC.

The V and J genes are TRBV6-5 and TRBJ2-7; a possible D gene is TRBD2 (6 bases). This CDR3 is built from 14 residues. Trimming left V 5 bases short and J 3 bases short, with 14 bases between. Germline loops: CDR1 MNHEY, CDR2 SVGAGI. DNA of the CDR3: TGTGCCAGCAGTATCGCGGGACGGGACTACGAGCAGTACTTC. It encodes CASSIAGRDYEQYF.

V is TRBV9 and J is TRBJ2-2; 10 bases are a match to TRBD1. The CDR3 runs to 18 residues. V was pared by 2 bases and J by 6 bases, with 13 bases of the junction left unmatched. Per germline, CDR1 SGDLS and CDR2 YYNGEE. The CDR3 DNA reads TGTGCCAGCAGCGTTGACTCCCCGGGACAGGGGATTTCCGGGGAGCTGTTTTTT. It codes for CASSVDSPGQGISGELFF.

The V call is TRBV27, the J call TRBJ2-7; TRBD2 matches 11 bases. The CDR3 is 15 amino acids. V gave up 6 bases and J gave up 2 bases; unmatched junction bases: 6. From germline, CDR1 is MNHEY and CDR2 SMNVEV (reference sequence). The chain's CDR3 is CASRITSGSTYEQYF. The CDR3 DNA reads TGTGCCAGCAGGATAACTAGCGGGAGTACCTACGAGCAGTACTTC.

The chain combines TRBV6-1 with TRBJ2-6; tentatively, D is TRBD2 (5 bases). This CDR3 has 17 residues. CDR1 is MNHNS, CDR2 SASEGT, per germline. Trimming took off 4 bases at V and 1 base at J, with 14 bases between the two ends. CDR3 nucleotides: TGTGCCAGCAGTGTTTCAGGACTCCTTTCTGGGGCCAACGTCCTGACTTTC. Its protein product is CASSVSGLLSGANVLTF.

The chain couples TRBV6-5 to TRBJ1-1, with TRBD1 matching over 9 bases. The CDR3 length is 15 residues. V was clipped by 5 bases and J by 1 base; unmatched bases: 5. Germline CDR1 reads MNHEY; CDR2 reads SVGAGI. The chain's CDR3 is CASSPMDRGNTEAFF. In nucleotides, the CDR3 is TGTGCCAGCAGTCCTATGGACAGGGGGAACACTGAAGCTTTCTTT.

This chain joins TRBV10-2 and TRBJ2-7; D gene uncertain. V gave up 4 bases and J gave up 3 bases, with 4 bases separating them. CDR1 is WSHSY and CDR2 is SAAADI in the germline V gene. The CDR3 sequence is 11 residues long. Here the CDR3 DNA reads TGCGCCAGCAGTGCGGGCTACGAGCAGTACTTC. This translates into CASSAGYEQYF.

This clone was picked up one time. The CDR3 loop reads CASSLSLGIENTIYF. The DNA for the CDR3 is TGTGCCAGCAGTTTATCGCTAGGGATAGAAAACACCATATATTTT. This chain links TRBV27 with TRBJ1-3; D remains unclear. V was trimmed by 0 bases and J by 6 bases, leaving 12 bases between them. This CDR3 has 15 amino acids. Germline values: CDR1 MNHEY, CDR2 SMNVEV (reference sequence).

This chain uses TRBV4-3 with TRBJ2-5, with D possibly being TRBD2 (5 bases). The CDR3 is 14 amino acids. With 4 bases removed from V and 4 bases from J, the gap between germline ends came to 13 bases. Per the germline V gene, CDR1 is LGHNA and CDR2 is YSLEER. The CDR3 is CASSRLGEAETQYF. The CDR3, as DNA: TGCGCCAGCAGCCGGTTGGGAGAGGCAGAGACCCAGTACTTC.

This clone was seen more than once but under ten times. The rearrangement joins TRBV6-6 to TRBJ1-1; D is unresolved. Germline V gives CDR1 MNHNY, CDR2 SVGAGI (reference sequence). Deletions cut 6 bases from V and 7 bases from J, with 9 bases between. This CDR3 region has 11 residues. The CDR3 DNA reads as TGTGCCAGCAGCCCCAGCTTTGAAGCTTTCTTT. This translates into CASSPSFEAFF.

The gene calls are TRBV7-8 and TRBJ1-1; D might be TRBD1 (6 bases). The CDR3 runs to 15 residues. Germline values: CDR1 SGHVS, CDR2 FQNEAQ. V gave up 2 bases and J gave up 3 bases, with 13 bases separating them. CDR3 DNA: TGTGCCAGCAGCTTAAGGGCCCAGGGGTACACTGAAGCTTTCTTT. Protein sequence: CASSLRAQGYTEAFF.

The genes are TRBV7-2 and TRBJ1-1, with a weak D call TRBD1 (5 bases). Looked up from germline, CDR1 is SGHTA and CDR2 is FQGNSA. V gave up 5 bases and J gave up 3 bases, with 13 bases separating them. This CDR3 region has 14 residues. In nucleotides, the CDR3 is TGTGCCAGCAGCCCCCTACAGGTTTACACTGAAGCTTTCTTT. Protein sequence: CASSPLQVYTEAFF.

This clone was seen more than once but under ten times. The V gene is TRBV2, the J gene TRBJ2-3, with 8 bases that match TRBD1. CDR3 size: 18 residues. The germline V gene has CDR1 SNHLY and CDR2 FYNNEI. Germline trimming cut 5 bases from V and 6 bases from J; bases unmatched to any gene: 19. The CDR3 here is CASSPRPEDGQGRDTQYF. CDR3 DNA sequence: TGTGCCAGCAGTCCAAGGCCGGAGGATGGACAGGGAAGGGATACGCAGTATTTT.

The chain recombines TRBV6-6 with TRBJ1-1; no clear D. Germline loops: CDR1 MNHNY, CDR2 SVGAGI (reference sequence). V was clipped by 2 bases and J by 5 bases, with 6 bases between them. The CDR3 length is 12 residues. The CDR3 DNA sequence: TGTGCCAGCAGTTACGCGAGGACTGAAGCTTTCTTT. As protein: CASSYARTEAFF.